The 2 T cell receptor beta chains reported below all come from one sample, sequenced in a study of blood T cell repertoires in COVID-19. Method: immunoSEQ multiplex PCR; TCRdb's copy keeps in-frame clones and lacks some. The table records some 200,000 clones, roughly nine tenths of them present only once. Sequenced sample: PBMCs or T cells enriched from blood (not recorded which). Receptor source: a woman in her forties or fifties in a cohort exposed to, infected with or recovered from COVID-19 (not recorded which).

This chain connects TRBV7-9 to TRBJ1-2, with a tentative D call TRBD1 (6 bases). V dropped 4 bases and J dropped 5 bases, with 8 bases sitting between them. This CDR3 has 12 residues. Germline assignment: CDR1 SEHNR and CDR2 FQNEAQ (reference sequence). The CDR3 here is CASSSQGYGYTF. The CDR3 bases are TGTGCCAGCAGCTCACAGGGTTATGGCTACACCTTC.

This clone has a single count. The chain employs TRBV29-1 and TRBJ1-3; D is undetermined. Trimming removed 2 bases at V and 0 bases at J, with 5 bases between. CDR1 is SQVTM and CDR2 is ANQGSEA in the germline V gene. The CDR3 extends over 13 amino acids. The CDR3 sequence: CSVESVSGNTIYF. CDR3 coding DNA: TGCAGCGTTGAATCAGTCTCTGGAAACACCATATATTTT.